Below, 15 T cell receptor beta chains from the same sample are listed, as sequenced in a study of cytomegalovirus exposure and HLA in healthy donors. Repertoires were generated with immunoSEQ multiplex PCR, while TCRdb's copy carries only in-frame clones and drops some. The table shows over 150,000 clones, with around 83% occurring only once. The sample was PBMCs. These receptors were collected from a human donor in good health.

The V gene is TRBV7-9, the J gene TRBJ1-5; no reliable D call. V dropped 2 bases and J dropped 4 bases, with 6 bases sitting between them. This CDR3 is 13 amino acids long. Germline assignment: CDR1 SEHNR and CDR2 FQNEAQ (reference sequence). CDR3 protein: CASSLKRNQPQHF. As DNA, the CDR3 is TGTGCCAGCAGCTTAAAGAGGAATCAGCCCCAGCATTTT.

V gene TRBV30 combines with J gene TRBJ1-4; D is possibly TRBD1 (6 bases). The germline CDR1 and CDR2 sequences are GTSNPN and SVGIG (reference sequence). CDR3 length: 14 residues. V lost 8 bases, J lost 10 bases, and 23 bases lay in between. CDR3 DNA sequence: TGTGCCGGATCACCGGGACATCTAGAAGGAAAACTGTTTTTT. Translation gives CAGSPGHLEGKLFF.

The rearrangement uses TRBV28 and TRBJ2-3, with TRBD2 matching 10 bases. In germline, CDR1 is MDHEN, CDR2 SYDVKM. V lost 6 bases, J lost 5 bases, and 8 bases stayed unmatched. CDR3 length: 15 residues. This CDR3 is CASRSLAGAEDTQYF. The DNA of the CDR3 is TGTGCCAGCAGATCCCTAGCGGGAGCTGAAGATACGCAGTATTTT.

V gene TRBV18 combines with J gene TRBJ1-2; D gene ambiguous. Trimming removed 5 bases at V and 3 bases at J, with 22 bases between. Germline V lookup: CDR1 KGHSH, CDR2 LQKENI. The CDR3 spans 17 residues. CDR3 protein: CASSKDWTHRGDYGYTF. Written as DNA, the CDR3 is TGTGCCAGCTCAAAGGATTGGACCCACCGGGGTGACTATGGCTACACCTTC.

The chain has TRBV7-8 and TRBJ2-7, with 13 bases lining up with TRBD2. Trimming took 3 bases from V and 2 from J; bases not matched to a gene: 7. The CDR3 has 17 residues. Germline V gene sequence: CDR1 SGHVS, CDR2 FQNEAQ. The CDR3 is CASSLGGTSGTPYEQYF. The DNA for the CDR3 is TGTGCCAGCAGCTTGGGGGGGACTAGCGGGACCCCCTACGAGCAGTACTTC.

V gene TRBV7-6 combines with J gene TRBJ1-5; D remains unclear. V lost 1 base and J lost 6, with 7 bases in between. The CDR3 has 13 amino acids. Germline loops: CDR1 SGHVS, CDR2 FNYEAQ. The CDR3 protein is CASSLGGTQPQHF. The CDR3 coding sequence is TGTGCCAGCAGCTTAGGAGGAACTCAGCCCCAGCATTTT.

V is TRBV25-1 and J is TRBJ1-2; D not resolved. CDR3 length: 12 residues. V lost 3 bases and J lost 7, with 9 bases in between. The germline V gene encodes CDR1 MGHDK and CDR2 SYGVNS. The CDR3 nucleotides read TGTGCCAGCAGTGACCTTTTTTTTGGCTACACCTTC. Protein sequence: CASSDLFFGYTF.

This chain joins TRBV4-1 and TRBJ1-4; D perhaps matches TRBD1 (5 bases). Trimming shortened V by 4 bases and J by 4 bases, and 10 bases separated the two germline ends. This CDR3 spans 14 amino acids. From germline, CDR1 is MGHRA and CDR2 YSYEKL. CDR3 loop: CASSRQLINEKLFF. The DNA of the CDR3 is TGCGCCAGCAGCCGACAGCTTATTAATGAAAAACTGTTTTTT.

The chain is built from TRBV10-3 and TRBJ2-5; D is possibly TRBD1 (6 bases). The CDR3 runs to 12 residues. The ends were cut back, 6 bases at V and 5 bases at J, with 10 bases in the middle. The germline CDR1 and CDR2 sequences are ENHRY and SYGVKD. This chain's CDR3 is CAIRGAAETQYF. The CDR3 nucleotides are TGTGCCATCAGGGGGGCGGCGGAGACCCAGTACTTC.

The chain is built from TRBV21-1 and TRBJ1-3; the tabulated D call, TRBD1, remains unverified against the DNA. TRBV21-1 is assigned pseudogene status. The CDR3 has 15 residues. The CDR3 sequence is CASSNNRLAGNTIYF. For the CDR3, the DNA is TGTGCCAGCAGCAACAACAGATTAGCTGGAAACACCATATATTTT.

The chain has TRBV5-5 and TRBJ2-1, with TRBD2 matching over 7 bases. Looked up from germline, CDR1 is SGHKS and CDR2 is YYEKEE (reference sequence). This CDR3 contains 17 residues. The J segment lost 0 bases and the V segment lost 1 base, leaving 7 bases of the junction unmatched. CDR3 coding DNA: TGTGCCAGCAGCTTGTACGCTAGCGGAGACTCCTACAATGAGCAGTTCTTC. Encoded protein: CASSLYASGDSYNEQFF.

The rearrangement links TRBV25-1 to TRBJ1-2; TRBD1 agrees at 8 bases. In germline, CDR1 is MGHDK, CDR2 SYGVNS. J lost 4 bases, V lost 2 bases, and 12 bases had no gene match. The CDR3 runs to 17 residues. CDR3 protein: CASSEATGTGEAYGYTF. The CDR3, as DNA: TGTGCCAGCAGTGAAGCCACCGGGACAGGAGAAGCCTATGGCTACACCTTC.

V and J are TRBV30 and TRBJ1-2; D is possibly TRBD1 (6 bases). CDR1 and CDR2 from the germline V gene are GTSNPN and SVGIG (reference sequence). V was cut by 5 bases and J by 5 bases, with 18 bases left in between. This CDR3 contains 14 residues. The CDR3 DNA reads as TGTGCCTGGGACTACCTCACAGGGTATTATGGCTACACCTTC. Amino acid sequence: CAWDYLTGYYGYTF.

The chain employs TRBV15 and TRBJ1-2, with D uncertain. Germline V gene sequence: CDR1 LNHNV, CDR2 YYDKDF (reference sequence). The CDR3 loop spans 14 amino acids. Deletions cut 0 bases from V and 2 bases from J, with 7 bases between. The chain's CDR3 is CATSRDPGNYGYTF. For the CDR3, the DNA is TGTGCCACCAGCAGAGACCCGGGAAACTATGGCTACACCTTC.

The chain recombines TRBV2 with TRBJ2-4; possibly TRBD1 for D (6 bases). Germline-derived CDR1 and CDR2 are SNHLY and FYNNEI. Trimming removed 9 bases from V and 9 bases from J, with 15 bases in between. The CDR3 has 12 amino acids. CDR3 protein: CASTGLGGIQYF. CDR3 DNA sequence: TGTGCCAGTACAGGGCTCGGAGGCATTCAGTACTTC. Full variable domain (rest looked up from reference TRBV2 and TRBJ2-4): EPEVTQTPSHQVTQMGQEVILRCVPISNHLYFYWYRQILGQKVEFLVSFYNNEISEKSEIFDDQFSVERPDGSNFTLKIRSTKLEDSAMYFCASTGLGGIQYFGAGTRLSVL.